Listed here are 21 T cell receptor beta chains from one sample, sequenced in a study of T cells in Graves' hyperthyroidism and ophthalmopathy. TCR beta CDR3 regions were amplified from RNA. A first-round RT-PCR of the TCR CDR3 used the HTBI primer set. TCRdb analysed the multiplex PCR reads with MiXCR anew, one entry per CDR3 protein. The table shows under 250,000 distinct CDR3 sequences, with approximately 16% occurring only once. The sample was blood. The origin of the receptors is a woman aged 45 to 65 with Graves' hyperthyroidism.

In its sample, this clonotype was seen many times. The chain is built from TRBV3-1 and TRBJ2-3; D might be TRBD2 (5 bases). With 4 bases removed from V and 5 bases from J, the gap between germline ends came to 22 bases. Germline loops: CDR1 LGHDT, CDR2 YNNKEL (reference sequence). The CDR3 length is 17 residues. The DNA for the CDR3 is TGTGCCAGCAGCCGATTGACCCGAGGGCCCGGCATAGATACGCAGTATTTT. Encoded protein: CASSRLTRGPGIDTQYF.

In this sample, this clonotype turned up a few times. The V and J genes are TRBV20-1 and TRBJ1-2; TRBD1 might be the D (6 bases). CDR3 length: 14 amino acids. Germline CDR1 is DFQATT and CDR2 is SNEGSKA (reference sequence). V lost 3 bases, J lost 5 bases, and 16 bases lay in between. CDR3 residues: CSASHPGQKYGYTF. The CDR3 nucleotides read TGCAGTGCTAGTCATCCGGGACAAAAGTATGGCTACACCTTC.

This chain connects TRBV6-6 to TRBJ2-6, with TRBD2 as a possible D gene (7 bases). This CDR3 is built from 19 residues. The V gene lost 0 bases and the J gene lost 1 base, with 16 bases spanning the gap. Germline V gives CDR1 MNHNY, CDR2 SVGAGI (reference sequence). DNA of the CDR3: TGTGCCAGCAGTTACTCGGGGGGAGGGGGACGATCTGGGGCCAACGTCCTGACTTTC. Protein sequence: CASSYSGGGGRSGANVLTF.

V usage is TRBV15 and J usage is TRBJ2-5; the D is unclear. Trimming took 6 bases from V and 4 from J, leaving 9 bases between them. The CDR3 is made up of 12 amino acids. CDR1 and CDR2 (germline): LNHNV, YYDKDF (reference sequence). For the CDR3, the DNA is TGTGCCACCAGGGCCTCCCCAGAGACCCAGTACTTC. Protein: CATRASPETQYF.

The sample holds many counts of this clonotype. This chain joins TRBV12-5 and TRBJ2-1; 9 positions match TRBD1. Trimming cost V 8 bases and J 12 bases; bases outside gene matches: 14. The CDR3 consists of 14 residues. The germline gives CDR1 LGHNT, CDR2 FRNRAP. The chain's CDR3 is CASRPPGQGFVQFF. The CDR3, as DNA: TGTGCTAGTCGACCCCCGGGACAGGGTTTTGTGCAGTTCTTC.

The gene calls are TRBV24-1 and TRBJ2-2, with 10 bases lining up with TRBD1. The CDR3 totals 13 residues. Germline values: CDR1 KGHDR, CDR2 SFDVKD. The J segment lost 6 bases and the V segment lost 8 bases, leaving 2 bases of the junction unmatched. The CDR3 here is CATNGQGAGELFF. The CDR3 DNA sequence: TGTGCCACCAACGGACAGGGGGCCGGGGAGCTGTTTTTT.

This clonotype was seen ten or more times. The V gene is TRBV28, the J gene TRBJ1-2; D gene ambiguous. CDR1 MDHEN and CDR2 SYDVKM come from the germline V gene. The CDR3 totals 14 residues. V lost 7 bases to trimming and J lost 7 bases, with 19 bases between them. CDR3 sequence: CASTAPSGLRGYTF. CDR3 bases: TGTGCCAGCACAGCGCCCTCAGGTTTGCGTGGCTACACCTTC.

In DNA form, the CDR3 reads TGCAGTGCTAGAGACGTGAACACTGAAGCTTTCTTT. This translates into CSARDVNTEAFF. The V call is TRBV20-1, the J call TRBJ1-1, with no clear D. This CDR3 region has 12 residues. The V end was cut by 0 bases, the J end by 0 bases, with 2 bases between. The germline V gene has CDR1 DFQATT and CDR2 SNEGSKA (reference sequence).

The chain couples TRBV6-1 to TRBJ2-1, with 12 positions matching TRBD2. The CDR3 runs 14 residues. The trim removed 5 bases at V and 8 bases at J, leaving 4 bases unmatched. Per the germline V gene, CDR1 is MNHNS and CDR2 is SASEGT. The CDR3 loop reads CASSRTSGVDEQFF. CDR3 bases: TGTGCCAGCAGTCGGACTAGCGGGGTCGATGAGCAGTTCTTC.

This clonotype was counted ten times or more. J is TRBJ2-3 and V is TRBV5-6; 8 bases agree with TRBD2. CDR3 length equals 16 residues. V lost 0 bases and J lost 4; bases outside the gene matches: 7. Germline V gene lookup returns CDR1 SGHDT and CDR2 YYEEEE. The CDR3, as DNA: TGTGCCAGCAGCTTGGATTCCAGCGGGAGTTCAGATACGCAGTATTTT. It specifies CASSLDSSGSSDTQYF.

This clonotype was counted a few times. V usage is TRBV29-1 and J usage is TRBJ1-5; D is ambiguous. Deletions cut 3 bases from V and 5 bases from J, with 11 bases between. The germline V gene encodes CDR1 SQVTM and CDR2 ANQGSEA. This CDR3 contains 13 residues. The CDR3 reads CSVDLGGDQPQHF. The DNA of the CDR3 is TGCAGCGTTGATTTGGGAGGAGATCAGCCCCAGCATTTT.

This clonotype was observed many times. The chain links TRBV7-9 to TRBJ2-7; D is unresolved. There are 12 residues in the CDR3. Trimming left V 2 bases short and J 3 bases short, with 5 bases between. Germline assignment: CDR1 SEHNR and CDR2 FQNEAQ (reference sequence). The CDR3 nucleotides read TGTGCCAGCAGCTTAACTTACTACGAGCAGTACTTC. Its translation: CASSLTYYEQYF.

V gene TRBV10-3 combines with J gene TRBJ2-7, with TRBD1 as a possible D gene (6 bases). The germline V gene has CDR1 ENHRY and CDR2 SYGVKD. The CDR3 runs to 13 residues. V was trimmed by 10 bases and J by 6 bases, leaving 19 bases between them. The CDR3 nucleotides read TGTGCCACGGAACAGGGTCAGCTAGCCGAGCAGTACTTC. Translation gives CATEQGQLAEQYF.

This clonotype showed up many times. In DNA form, the CDR3 reads TGTGCCAGCAGTGCCGATAATTCACCCCTCCACTTT. Encoded protein: CASSADNSPLHF. This rearrangement joins TRBV12-3 or TRBV12-4 to TRBJ1-6; D is unclear. V lost 5 bases, J lost 5 bases, and 4 bases lay in between. The CDR3 is 12 amino acids.

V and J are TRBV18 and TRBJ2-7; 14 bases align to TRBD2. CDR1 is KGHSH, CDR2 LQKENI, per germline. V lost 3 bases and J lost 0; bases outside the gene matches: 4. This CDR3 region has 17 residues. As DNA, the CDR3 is TGTGCCAGCTCACCGGGACTAGCGGGAGCGGGCTCCTACGAGCAGTACTTC. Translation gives CASSPGLAGAGSYEQYF. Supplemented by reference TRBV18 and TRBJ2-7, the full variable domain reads NAGVMQNPRHLVRRRGQEARLRCSPMKGHSHVYWYRQLPEEGLKFMVYLQKENIIDESGMPKERFSAEFPKEGPSILRIQQVVRGDSAAYFCASSPGLAGAGSYEQYFGPGTRLTVT.

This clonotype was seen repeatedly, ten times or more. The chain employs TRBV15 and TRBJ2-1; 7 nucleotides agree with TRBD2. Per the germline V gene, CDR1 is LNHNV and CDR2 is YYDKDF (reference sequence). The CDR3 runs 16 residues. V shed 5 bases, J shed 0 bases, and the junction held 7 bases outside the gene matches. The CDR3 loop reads CATSSQRDSSYNEQFF. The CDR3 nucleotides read TGTGCCACCAGCTCCCAGCGGGATAGCTCCTACAATGAGCAGTTCTTC.

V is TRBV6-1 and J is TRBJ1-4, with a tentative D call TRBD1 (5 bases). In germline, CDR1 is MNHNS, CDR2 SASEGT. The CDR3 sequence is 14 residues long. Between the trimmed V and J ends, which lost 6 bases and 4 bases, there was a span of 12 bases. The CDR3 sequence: CASSPRGVNEKLFF. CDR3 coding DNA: TGTGCCAGCAGCCCTAGAGGGGTTAATGAAAAACTGTTTTTT.

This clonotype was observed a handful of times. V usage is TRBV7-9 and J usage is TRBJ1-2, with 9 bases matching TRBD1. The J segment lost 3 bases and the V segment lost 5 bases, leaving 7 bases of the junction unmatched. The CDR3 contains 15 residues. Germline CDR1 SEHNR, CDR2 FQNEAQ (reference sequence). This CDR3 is CASSVTGTGYYGYTF. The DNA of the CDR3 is TGTGCCAGCAGCGTTACCGGGACAGGGTACTATGGCTACACCTTC.

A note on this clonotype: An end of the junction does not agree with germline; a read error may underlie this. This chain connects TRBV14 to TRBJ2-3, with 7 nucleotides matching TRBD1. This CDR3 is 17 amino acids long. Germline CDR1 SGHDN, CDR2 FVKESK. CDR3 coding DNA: TGTGCCGGCAGCCAGTGGGACAGCCCGTCTGGCACAGATACGCAGTATTTT. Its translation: CAGSQWDSPSGTDTQYF. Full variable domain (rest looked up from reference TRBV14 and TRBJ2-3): EAGVTQFPSHSVIEKGQTVTLRCDPISGHDNLYWYRRVMGKEIKFLLHFVKESKQDESGMPNNRFLAERTGGTYSTLKVQPAELEDSGVYFCAGSQWDSPSGTDTQYFGPGTRLTVL.

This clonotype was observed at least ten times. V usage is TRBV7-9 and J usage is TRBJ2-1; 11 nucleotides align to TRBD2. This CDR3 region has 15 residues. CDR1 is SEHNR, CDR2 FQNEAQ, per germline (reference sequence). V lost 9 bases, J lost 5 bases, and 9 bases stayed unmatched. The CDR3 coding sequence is TGTGCCAGTGGGACTAGCGGAGGAGTCCACAATGAGCAGTTCTTC. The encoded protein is CASGTSGGVHNEQFF.

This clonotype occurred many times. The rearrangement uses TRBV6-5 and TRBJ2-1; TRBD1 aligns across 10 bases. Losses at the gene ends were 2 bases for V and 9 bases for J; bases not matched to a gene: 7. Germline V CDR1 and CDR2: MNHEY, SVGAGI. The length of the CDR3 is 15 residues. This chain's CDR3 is CASSYGDRGTSEQFF. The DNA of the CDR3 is TGTGCCAGCAGTTACGGGGACAGGGGTACAAGTGAGCAGTTCTTC.